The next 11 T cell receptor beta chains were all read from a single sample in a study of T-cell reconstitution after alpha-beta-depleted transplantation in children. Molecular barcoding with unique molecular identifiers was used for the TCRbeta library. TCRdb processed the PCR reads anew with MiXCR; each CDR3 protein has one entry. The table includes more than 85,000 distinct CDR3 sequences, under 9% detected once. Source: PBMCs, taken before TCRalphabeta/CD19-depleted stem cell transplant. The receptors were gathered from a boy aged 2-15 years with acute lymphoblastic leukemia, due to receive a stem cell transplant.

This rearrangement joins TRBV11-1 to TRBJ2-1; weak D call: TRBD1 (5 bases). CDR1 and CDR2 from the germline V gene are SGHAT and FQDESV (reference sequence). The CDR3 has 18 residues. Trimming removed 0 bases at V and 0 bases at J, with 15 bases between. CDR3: CASSLAKTDQSSYNEQFF. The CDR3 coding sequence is TGTGCCAGCAGCTTAGCAAAGACAGACCAGAGCTCCTACAATGAGCAGTTCTTC.

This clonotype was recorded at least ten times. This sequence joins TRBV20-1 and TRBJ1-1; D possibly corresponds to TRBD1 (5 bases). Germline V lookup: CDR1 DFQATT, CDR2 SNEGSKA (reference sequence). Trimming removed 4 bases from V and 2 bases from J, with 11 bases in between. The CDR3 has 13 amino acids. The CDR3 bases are TGCAGTGCTACGATCTGGGACAACACTGAAGCTTTCTTT. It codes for CSATIWDNTEAFF.

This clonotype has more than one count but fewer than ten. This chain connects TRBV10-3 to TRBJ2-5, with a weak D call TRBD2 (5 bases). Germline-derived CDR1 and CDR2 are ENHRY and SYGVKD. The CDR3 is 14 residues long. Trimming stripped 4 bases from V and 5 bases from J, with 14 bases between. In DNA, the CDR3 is TGTGCCATCAGTGGGACTCCCGCATTGGAGACCCAGTACTTC. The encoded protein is CAISGTPALETQYF.

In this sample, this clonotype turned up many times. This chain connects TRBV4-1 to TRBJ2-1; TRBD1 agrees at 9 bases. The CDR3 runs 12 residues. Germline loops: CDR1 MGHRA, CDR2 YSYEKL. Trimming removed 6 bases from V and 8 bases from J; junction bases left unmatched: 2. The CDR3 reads CASSNRGHEQFF. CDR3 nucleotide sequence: TGCGCCAGCAGTAACAGGGGGCATGAGCAGTTCTTC.

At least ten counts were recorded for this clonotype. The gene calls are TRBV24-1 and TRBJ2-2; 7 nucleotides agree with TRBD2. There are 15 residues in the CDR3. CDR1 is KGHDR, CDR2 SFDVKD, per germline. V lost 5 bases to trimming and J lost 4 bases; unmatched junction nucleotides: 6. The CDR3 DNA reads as TGTGCCACCAGTGCAGGGAGGGATTTCACCGGGGAGCTGTTTTTT. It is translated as CATSAGRDFTGELFF.

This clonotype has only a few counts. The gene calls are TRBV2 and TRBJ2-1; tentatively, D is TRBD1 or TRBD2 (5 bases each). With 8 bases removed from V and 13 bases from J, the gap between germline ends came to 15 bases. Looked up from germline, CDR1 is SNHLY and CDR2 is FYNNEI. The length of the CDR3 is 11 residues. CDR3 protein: CASGTEPFQFF. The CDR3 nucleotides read TGTGCCAGCGGGACGGAGCCCTTTCAGTTCTTC.

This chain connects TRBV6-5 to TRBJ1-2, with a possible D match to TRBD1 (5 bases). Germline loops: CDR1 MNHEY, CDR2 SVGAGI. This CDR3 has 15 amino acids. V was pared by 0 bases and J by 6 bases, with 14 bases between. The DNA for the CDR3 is TGTGCCAGCAGTTACTCGATGGAAGGGGCGGATGGCTACACCTTC. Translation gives CASSYSMEGADGYTF.

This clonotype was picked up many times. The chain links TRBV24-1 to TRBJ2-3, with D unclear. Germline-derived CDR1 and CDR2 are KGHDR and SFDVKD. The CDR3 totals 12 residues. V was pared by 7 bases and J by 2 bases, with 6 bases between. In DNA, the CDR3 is TGTGCCACCAGGGACCTCACAGATACGCAGTATTTT. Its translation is CATRDLTDTQYF.

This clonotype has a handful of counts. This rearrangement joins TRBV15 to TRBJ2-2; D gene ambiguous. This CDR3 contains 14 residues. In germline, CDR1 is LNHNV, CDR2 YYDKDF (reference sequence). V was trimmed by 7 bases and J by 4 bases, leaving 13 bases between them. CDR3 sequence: CATTVVPGTGELFF. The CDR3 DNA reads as TGTGCCACCACAGTAGTCCCGGGCACCGGGGAGCTGTTTTTT.

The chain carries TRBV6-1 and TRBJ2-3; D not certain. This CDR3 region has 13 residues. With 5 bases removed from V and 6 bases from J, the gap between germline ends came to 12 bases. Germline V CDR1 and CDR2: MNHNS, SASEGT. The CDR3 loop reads CASSLYRSDTQYF. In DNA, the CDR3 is TGTGCCAGCAGTCTCTACCGTTCGGATACGCAGTATTTT.

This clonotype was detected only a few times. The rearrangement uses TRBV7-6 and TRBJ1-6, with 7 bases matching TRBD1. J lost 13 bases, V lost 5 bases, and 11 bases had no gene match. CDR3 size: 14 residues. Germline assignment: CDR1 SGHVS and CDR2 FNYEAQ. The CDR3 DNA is TGTGCCAGCAGCCCCGGGACAGCGGTCGTGCCCCTCCACTTT. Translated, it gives CASSPGTAVVPLHF.